These T cell receptor beta chains were read from a single sample in a study of T cells after yellow fever vaccination. TCRdb itself ran the 5' RACE reads through MiXCR, one entry per CDR3 protein. The sample holds a few hundred thousand distinct CDR3 sequences; about 8.7% are singletons and the top ten take approximately 18%. Sequences were derived from PBMCs, sampled on the day of the first yellow fever vaccination. These receptors came from a young man who received the YFV17D yellow fever vaccine. Both conserved end residues are part of each CDR3. The order of the fields is CDR3 length, clone size, J gene, D gene, V gene, CDR3 protein, CDR3 DNA. A D gene is named only where the DNA matches it firmly. Size values are once, few and many counts, or a class for expanded clones, and some rows have none.

len: 18
abundance: NA
j_gene: TRBJ1-6
d_gene: NA
v_gene: TRBV5-1
CDR3aa: CASSLASSGGGDNSPLHF
CDR3nt: TGCGCCAGCAGCTTGGCCAGTTCAGGAGGGGGAGATAATTCACCCCTCCACTTT

len: 14
abundance: many
j_gene: TRBJ2-1
d_gene: TRBD2
v_gene: TRBV2
CDR3aa: CASRLAGAYNEQFF
CDR3nt: TGTGCCAGCCGACTAGCGGGGGCCTACAATGAGCAGTTCTTC

len: 16
abundance: few
j_gene: TRBJ2-5
d_gene: TRBD1
v_gene: TRBV4-3
CDR3aa: CASSQDLEGALETQYF
CDR3nt: TGCGCCAGCAGCCAAGATCTAGAGGGGGCCTTGGAGACCCAGTACTTC

len: 13
abundance: many
j_gene: TRBJ1-2
d_gene: NA
v_gene: TRBV29-1
CDR3aa: CSVAEILGRGYTF
CDR3nt: TGCAGCGTGGCGGAGATATTAGGGCGCGGCTACACCTTC

len: 14
abundance: few
j_gene: TRBJ1-3
d_gene: TRBD1
v_gene: TRBV29-1
CDR3aa: CSVEEGTGRNTIYF
CDR3nt: TGCAGCGTCGAAGAAGGGACAGGGAGAAACACCATATATTTT

len: 10
abundance: many
j_gene: TRBJ2-2
d_gene: NA
v_gene: TRBV2
CDR3aa: CASRAGELFF
CDR3nt: TGTGCCAGCAGAGCCGGGGAGCTGTTTTTT

len: 14
abundance: few
j_gene: TRBJ2-3
d_gene: NA
v_gene: TRBV13
CDR3aa: CASSPRGTTDTQYF
CDR3nt: TGTGCCAGCAGCCCTAGGGGCACCACAGATACGCAGTATTTT

len: 17
abundance: few
j_gene: TRBJ2-3
d_gene: TRBD2
v_gene: TRBV23-1
CDR3aa: CASSQSPQRGWVDTQYF
CDR3nt: TGCGCCAGCAGTCAATCCCCACAGCGGGGGTGGGTAGATACGCAGTATTTT

len: 12
abundance: many
j_gene: TRBJ2-1
d_gene: NA
v_gene: TRBV5-1
CDR3aa: CASSPEVDEQFF
CDR3nt: TGCGCCAGCAGCCCTGAAGTCGATGAGCAGTTCTTC

len: 19
abundance: many
j_gene: TRBJ2-1
d_gene: NA
v_gene: TRBV3-1
CDR3aa: CASSPSRIVTWFSYNEQFF
CDR3nt: TGTGCCAGCAGCCCGAGCCGGATCGTGACGTGGTTCTCCTACAATGAGCAGTTCTTC

len: 17
abundance: few
j_gene: TRBJ2-3
d_gene: NA
v_gene: TRBV5-1
CDR3aa: CASSLAFRGDSTDTQYF
CDR3nt: TGCGCCAGCAGCTTGGCCTTCAGAGGCGATAGCACAGATACGCAGTATTTT

len: 13
abundance: few
j_gene: TRBJ2-1
d_gene: TRBD2
v_gene: TRBV20-1
CDR3aa: CSASTGGAYEQFF
CDR3nt: TGCAGTGCTAGTACCGGGGGGGCCTATGAGCAGTTCTTC

len: 14
abundance: few
j_gene: TRBJ1-6
d_gene: NA
v_gene: TRBV21-1
CDR3aa: CASAPRDKPSALHF
CDR3nt: TGTGCCAGCGCACCCCGGGACAAACCTTCGGCCCTCCACTTT

len: 12
abundance: NA
j_gene: TRBJ1-1
d_gene: NA
v_gene: TRBV5-1
CDR3aa: CASRMGNFEAFF
CDR3nt: TGCGCCAGCAGGATGGGGAATTTCGAGGCTTTCTTT

len: 18
abundance: few
j_gene: TRBJ1-4
d_gene: TRBD1
v_gene: TRBV5-4
CDR3aa: CASSWWTGRAVLNEKLFF
CDR3nt: TGTGCCAGCAGCTGGTGGACAGGGAGGGCCGTATTAAATGAAAAACTGTTTTTT

len: 14
abundance: few
j_gene: TRBJ2-3
d_gene: NA
v_gene: TRBV12-3/TRBV12-4
CDR3aa: CASSLIGREDTQYF
CDR3nt: TGTGCCAGCAGTTTAATCGGCAGGGAAGATACGCAGTATTTT

len: 18
abundance: few
j_gene: TRBJ2-7
d_gene: TRBD2
v_gene: TRBV5-4
CDR3aa: CASSLSTGGALIYYEQYF
CDR3nt: TGTGCCAGCAGCTTGTCGACCGGGGGGGCCTTGATTTACTACGAGCAGTACTTC

len: 15
abundance: NA
j_gene: TRBJ2-7
d_gene: TRBD2
v_gene: TRBV5-4
CDR3aa: CASSLVASGSYEQYF
CDR3nt: TGTGCCAGCAGCTTGGTGGCTAGCGGGTCCTACGAGCAGTACTTC

len: 15
abundance: few
j_gene: TRBJ2-7
d_gene: TRBD2
v_gene: TRBV7-2
CDR3aa: CASSYSGGNSYEQYF
CDR3nt: TGTGCCAGCAGCTATAGCGGGGGGAACTCCTACGAGCAGTACTTC

len: 13
abundance: few
j_gene: TRBJ2-1
d_gene: NA
v_gene: TRBV9
CDR3aa: CASSVTRAAEQFF
CDR3nt: TGTGCCAGCAGCGTAACCCGGGCCGCAGAGCAGTTCTTC

len: 19
abundance: many
j_gene: TRBJ2-3
d_gene: NA
v_gene: TRBV11-2
CDR3aa: CASNDPGRRNVWGTDTQYF
CDR3nt: TGTGCCAGCAACGATCCGGGACGGAGAAATGTGTGGGGCACAGATACGCAGTATTTT

len: 14
abundance: once
j_gene: TRBJ2-1
d_gene: TRBD1
v_gene: TRBV5-1
CDR3aa: CASSLVGQANTEFF
CDR3nt: TGCGCCAGCAGCTTGGTTGGACAGGCAAACACGGAGTTCTTC

len: 13
abundance: many
j_gene: TRBJ1-1
d_gene: NA
v_gene: TRBV18
CDR3aa: CASSQGQNTEAFF
CDR3nt: TGTGCCAGCTCACAGGGACAGAACACTGAAGCTTTCTTT